These 16 T cell receptor beta chains were all obtained from the same sample, sequenced in a study of T cells after yellow fever vaccination. MiXCR, applied by TCRdb to the 5' RACE reads, yields one record per CDR3 protein. The repertoire holds more than 75,000 distinct CDR3 sequences, with under 9% as singletons. The specimen comprised CD8+ T cells not binding an NS4B(214-222) dextramer, sorted from PBMCs, sampled roughly 15 days after the first yellow fever vaccination. The receptors here all came from a man between 18 and 29 years old who received the YFV17D yellow fever vaccine.

This clonotype was seen a handful of times. V is TRBV6-1 and J is TRBJ2-3; the match to TRBD2 covers 9 bases. Germline-derived CDR1 and CDR2 are MNHNS and SASEGT. The CDR3 is 16 residues long. Trimming cost V 6 bases and J 1 base; bases outside gene matches: 8. The CDR3 sequence is CASSLFPSGGTDTQYF. In nucleotides, the CDR3 is TGTGCCAGCAGCCTCTTTCCTAGCGGGGGCACAGATACGCAGTATTTT.

The V and J genes are TRBV28 and TRBJ1-6; D possibly corresponds to TRBD1 (5 bases). The V end was cut by 1 base, the J end by 9 bases, with 10 bases between. The CDR3 totals 14 residues. Germline CDR1 is MDHEN and CDR2 is SYDVKM. CDR3 DNA: TGTGCCAGCAGTTTATCCGGGGCTGGTTCACCCCTCCACTTT. Translation gives CASSLSGAGSPLHF.

This clonotype came up many times. This chain links TRBV5-1 with TRBJ2-3, with D perhaps assigned TRBD1 or TRBD2 (5 bases each). The length of the CDR3 is 12 residues. Germline CDR1 and CDR2: SGHRS and YFSETQ. V was clipped by 5 bases and J by 1 base, with 5 bases between them. The CDR3 DNA reads TGCGCCAGCAGGGGGGGCACAGATACGCAGTATTTT. This gives the protein CASRGGTDTQYF.

As for this clonotype: Sequence at one end of the junction differs from germline and may be a read error. V and J are TRBV4-1 and TRBJ1-5, with D perhaps TRBD1 (6 bases). Per germline, CDR1 MGHRA and CDR2 YSYEKL. The CDR3 loop spans 17 amino acids. DNA of the CDR3: TGCGCCAGCAACCAAATTTCGGGGAGGGGGAGCAATCAGCCCCAGCATTTT. Translation gives CASNQISGRGSNQPQHF.

The rearrangement uses TRBV19 and TRBJ1-5, with 8 bases aligning to TRBD1. The germline CDR1 and CDR2 sequences are LNHDA and SQIVND (reference sequence). The J segment lost 3 bases and the V segment lost 5 bases, leaving 6 bases of the junction unmatched. The CDR3 runs to 15 residues. The CDR3 DNA sequence: TGTGCCAGTAGTTCCGACAGGGGATACAATCAGCCCCAGCATTTT. It yields the protein CASSSDRGYNQPQHF.

This clonotype was detected only a few times. The rearrangement joins TRBV6-5 to TRBJ2-1, with D perhaps matching TRBD2 (6 bases). V lost 2 bases and J 3 bases, leaving 14 bases between the germline ends. The CDR3 consists of 16 residues. Germline CDR1 and CDR2: MNHEY and SVGAGI. In nucleotides, the CDR3 is TGTGCCAGCAGTTACATGTCGGGGGAGAGCTACAATGAGCAGTTCTTC. Its protein product is CASSYMSGESYNEQFF.

This clonotype was observed a handful of times. The chain is built from TRBV23-1 and TRBJ2-6; D is unresolved. TRBV23-1 is an ORF; its function is uncertain. The CDR3 sequence is 18 residues long. V lost 10 bases and J 1 base, leaving 23 bases between the germline ends. CDR3 sequence reads: CATSLARQKSSGANVLTF. For the CDR3, the DNA is TGCGCCACCAGCTTGGCGAGACAAAAGAGTTCTGGGGCCAACGTCCTGACTTTC.

This rearrangement joins TRBV28 to TRBJ1-5; 7 bases map to TRBD1. The CDR3 loop spans 14 amino acids. The junction had 6 bases not matched to a gene; V was cut back by 5 bases and J by 5 bases. Germline CDR1 MDHEN, CDR2 SYDVKM. This CDR3 reads CASSGQDGDQPQHF. In DNA, the CDR3 is TGTGCCAGCAGTGGACAGGACGGGGATCAGCCCCAGCATTTT.

This clonotype was counted at least ten times. The chain combines TRBV24-1 with TRBJ2-3; the D gene is possibly TRBD2 (5 bases). V was trimmed by 3 bases and J by 0 bases, leaving 12 bases between them. The CDR3 consists of 16 residues. Germline CDR1 is KGHDR and CDR2 is SFDVKD. In DNA, the CDR3 is TGTGCCACCAGTGATCAACAGCGGAGTAGCACAGATACGCAGTATTTT. It codes for CATSDQQRSSTDTQYF.

There are a few counts of this clonotype. This chain links TRBV6-5 with TRBJ2-5, with 11 nucleotides matching TRBD2. The CDR3 runs 14 residues. The germline V gene has CDR1 MNHEY and CDR2 SVGAGI. J lost 5 bases, V lost 4 bases, and 3 bases had no gene match. The CDR3 reads CASSFRTSGETQYF. The CDR3 DNA sequence: TGTGCCAGCAGTTTCAGGACTAGCGGGGAGACCCAGTACTTC.

The chain couples TRBV27 to TRBJ2-3; 12 nucleotides align to TRBD2. The V and J ends lost 1 base and 9 bases, in that order; junction bases with no gene match: 8. The CDR3 is made up of 16 amino acids. Germline V lookup: CDR1 MNHEY, CDR2 SMNVEV (reference sequence). CDR3 protein: CASSLLASGGGLTQYF. CDR3 bases: TGTGCCAGCAGTTTATTGGCTAGCGGGGGGGGTCTGACGCAGTATTTT.

This clonotype was picked up a small number of times. The chain links TRBV25-1 to TRBJ2-3, with D unresolved. Trimming removed 10 bases at V and 6 bases at J, with 8 bases between. This CDR3 is built from 10 residues. The germline V gene encodes CDR1 MGHDK and CDR2 SYGVNS. The CDR3 region is CATQDDTQYF. Here the CDR3 DNA reads TGTGCCACCCAGGATGATACGCAGTATTTT.

The J gene is TRBJ2-1, the V gene TRBV2; 10 bases match TRBD2. Losses at the gene ends were 9 bases for V and 6 bases for J; bases not matched to a gene: 5. CDR1 is SNHLY and CDR2 is FYNNEI in the germline V gene. CDR3 length: 13 amino acids. CDR3 nucleotide sequence: TGTGCCAGAAGCGGGGGGGCCTCCAATGAGCAGTTCTTC. Amino acid sequence: CARSGGASNEQFF. The whole variable domain, filled in from reference TRBV2 and TRBJ2-1, reads EPEVTQTPSHQVTQMGQEVILRCVPISNHLYFYWYRQILGQKVEFLVSFYNNEISEKSEIFDDQFSVERPDGSNFTLKIRSTKLEDSAMYFCARSGGASNEQFFGPGTRLTVL.

This clonotype turned up a few times. The chain has TRBV19 and TRBJ2-2; 9 nucleotides align to TRBD1. Per germline, CDR1 LNHDA and CDR2 SQIVND (reference sequence). The V segment lost 6 bases and the J segment 7 bases; nucleotides outside the gene matches: 6. CDR3 length: 14 amino acids. CDR3 nucleotide sequence: TGTGCCAGTAGGATCGGACAGGGGAACGGGGAGCTGTTTTTT. The encoded protein is CASRIGQGNGELFF.

V and J are TRBV6-2 or TRBV6-3 and TRBJ2-1; 9 nucleotides agree with TRBD1. The J segment lost 3 bases and the V segment lost 6 bases, leaving 6 bases of the junction unmatched. This CDR3 is 15 amino acids long. The germline V gene encodes CDR1 MNHEY and CDR2 SVGEGT. CDR3 sequence reads: CASRPPGQGYNEQFF. DNA for the CDR3: TGTGCCAGCAGACCCCCGGGACAGGGCTACAATGAGCAGTTCTTC.

V and J are TRBV7-6 and TRBJ2-7, with a tentative D call TRBD2 (6 bases). The germline V gene has CDR1 SGHVS and CDR2 FNYEAQ. The CDR3 sequence is 15 residues long. V was clipped by 5 bases and J by 2 bases, with 16 bases between them. The DNA for the CDR3 is TGTGCCAGCAGCCCAAGGCCGCGGGACGCCTACGAGCAGTACTTC. Translating gives CASSPRPRDAYEQYF.